The following is a T cell receptor (beta chain) sequence with its context. Its antigen is unidentified. This CDR3 is 14 amino acids long. Germline CDR1 SGHDN, CDR2 FVKESK. The V and J ends lost 4 bases and 5 bases respectively, with 15 bases between them. Noted time point: sample taken at primary tumor resection. A total of about 73 untreated early-stage non-small cell lung cancer patients served as donors. The data were obtained in a study of spatial heterogeneity in lung cancer. Study conclusions and caveats: There was tracking of ubiquitous and regional nonsynonymous mutations by the respective counts of ubiquitous and regional expanded TCRs. Estimates put coverage of tumor T cells approximately 7.4% for alpha and 13% for beta chains. How many expanded intratumoral alpha and beta TCRs were present tracked the tumor mutation count, which was a count of nonsynonymous mutations.

Every molecule of TCR cDNA had its own unique molecular identifier. TCRdb independently ran MiXCR on the 5' RACE reads; one entry per CDR3 protein. The data contain 25,000 to 30,000 distinct CDR3 sequences, 7.1% of them singletons. This chain joins TRBV14 and TRBJ2-7; no reliable D call. The sequences come from lung tumor tissue, collected at surgery. This TCR came from a male donor with early-stage non-small cell lung cancer. CDR3 protein: CASSPSISGHEQYF. In DNA form, the CDR3 reads TGTGCCAGCAGCCCGTCGATCTCTGGGCACGAGCAGTACTTC.